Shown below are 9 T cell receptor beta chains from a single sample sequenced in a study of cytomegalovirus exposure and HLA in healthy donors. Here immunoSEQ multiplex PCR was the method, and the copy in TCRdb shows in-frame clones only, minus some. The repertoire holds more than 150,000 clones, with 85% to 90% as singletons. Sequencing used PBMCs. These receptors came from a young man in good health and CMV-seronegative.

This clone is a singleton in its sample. The CDR3 protein is CASSELGYTF. The CDR3, as DNA: TGTGCCAGCAGTGAACTCGGCTACACCTTC. V and J are TRBV6-1 and TRBJ1-2, with D hard to call. This CDR3 contains 10 residues. The germline V gene encodes CDR1 MNHNS and CDR2 SASEGT. Trimming shortened V by 2 bases and J by 8 bases, and 3 bases separated the two germline ends.

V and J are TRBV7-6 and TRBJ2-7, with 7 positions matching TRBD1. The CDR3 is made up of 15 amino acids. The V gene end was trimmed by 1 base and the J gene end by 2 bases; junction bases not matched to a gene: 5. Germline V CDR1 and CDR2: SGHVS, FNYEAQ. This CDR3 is CASSLGGGRAYEQYF. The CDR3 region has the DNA TGTGCCAGCAGCTTAGGAGGGGGCAGAGCCTACGAGCAGTACTTC.

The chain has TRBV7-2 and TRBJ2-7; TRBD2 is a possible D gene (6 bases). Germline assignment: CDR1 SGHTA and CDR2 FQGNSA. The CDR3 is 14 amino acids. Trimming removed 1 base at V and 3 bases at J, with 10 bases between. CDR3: CASSLGAGSYEQYV. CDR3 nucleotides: TGTGCCAGCAGCTTAGGGGCGGGGAGCTACGAGCAGTACGTC.

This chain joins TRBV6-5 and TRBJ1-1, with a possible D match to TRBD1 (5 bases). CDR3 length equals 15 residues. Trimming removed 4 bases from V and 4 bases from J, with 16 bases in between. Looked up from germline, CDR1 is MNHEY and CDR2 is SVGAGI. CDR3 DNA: TGTGCCAGCAGTTCCGAGGACGGGAGGGGCACTGAAGCTTTCTTT. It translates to CASSSEDGRGTEAFF.

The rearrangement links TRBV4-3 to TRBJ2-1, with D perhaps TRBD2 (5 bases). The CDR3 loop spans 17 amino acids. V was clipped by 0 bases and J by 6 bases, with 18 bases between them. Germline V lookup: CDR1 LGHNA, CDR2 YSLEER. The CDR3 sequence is CASSQDWLAGPVNEQFF. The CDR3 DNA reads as TGCGCCAGCAGCCAAGACTGGCTAGCCGGTCCGGTCAATGAGCAGTTCTTC.

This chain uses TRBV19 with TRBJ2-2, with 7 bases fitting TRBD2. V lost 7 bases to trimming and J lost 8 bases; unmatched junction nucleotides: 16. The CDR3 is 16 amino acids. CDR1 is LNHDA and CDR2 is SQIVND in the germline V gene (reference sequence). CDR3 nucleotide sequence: TGTGCCAGTAATTTCCTAGCGGAGGGGATCGCGGGGGAGCTGTTTTTT. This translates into CASNFLAEGIAGELFF.

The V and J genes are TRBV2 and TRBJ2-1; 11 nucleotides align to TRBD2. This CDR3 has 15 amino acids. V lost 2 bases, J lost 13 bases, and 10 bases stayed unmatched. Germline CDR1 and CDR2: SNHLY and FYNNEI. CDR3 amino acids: CASSEYASGRSVQFF. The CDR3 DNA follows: TGTGCCAGCAGTGAATACGCTAGCGGGAGGTCCGTACAGTTCTTC. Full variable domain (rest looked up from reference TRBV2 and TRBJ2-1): EPEVTQTPSHQVTQMGQEVILRCVPISNHLYFYWYRQILGQKVEFLVSFYNNEISEKSEIFDDQFSVERPDGSNFTLKIRSTKLEDSAMYFCASSEYASGRSVQFFGPGTRLTVL.

In DNA form, the CDR3 reads TGTGCCAGCAGCTTAGATTGGAAGAGGGATGAGCAGTTCTTC. Translated, it gives CASSLDWKRDEQFF. The chain links TRBV11-3 to TRBJ2-1, with a possible D match to TRBD2 (5 bases). The CDR3 runs to 14 residues. From germline, CDR1 is SGHNT and CDR2 YENEEA. V was clipped by 0 bases and J by 8 bases, with 11 bases between them.

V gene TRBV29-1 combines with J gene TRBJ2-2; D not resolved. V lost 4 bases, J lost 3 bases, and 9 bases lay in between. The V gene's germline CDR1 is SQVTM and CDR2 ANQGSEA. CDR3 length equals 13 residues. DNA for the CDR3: TGCAGCGTTGTAGATCGCGACACCGGGGAGCTGTTTTTT. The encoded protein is CSVVDRDTGELFF.